These T cell receptor beta chains were read from a single sample in a study of blood T cell repertoires in COVID-19. Assay: immunoSEQ multiplex PCR; the TCRdb copy retains only in-frame clones and omits some. The sample has a few hundred thousand clones; 90% are singletons. Material for sequencing was peripheral blood. Receptors were obtained from a woman aged 55 to 70 with COVID-19, enrolled during active disease. CDR3s include the opening cysteine and the closing phenylalanine or tryptophan. The D gene is left open where the match is weak. Expanded clones get a size class; other rows say once, few or many, or leave the size out.

clone_size | j_call | v_call | d_call | cdr3_nt | cdr3_aa
once | TRBJ1-1 | TRBV5-4 | NA | TGTGCCAGCAGCTCACAGAACACTGAAGCTTTCTTT | CASSSQNTEAFF
NA | TRBJ1-1 | TRBV10-3 | TRBD1 | TGTGCCATCAGTGAGGGGGGACAGGGAATGAACACTGAAGCTTTCTTT | CAISEGGQGMNTEAFF
NA | TRBJ1-3 | TRBV6-6 | NA | TGTGCCAGCAGTTACTCGAGGGACTCTGGAAACACCATATATTTT | CASSYSRDSGNTIYF
NA | TRBJ2-7 | TRBV7-2 | NA | TGTGCCAGCAGCCCCCCTGGGGCCATAGTGGAGCAGTACTTC | CASSPPGAIVEQYF
NA | TRBJ1-2 | TRBV5-6 | TRBD1 | TGTGCCAGCAGCTTGCACAGGGGGCGGGATGGCTACACCTTC | CASSLHRGRDGYTF
NA | TRBJ1-2 | TRBV9 | NA | TGTGCCAGCAGCGGGGCAGGGGCGCGGTATGGCTACACCTTC | CASSGAGARYGYTF
NA | TRBJ1-2 | TRBV27 | TRBD1 | TGTGCCAGCAGTTTGGGCAGGGGGCGTGACTATGGCTACACCTTC | CASSLGRGRDYGYTF
NA | TRBJ1-5 | TRBV18 | TRBD1 | TGTGCCAGCTCACTCGGACAGGGGAATAGCAATCAGCCCCAGCATTTT | CASSLGQGNSNQPQHF
NA | TRBJ1-1 | TRBV5-1 | NA | TGCGCCAGCAGCCATGGGACACTGGCTCTTAACACTGAAGCTTTCTTT | CASSHGTLALNTEAFF
NA | TRBJ2-5 | TRBV2 | NA | TGTGCCAGCAGTGCCAACCGGGACTTACAAGAGACCCAGTACTTC | CASSANRDLQETQYF
NA | TRBJ1-6 | TRBV6-5 | NA | TGTGCCAGCAGCCAGGTGAGGGTGGGGAATTCACCCCTCCACTTT | CASSQVRVGNSPLHF
NA | TRBJ1-2 | TRBV3-1/TRBV3-2 | NA | TGTGCCAGCAGCCAATCCGGGGTCCCTAACTTCCGGAGTCGTTATGGCTACACCTTC | CASSQSGVPNFRSRYGYTF
NA | TRBJ2-2 | TRBV7-9 | NA | TGTGCCAGCAGCCCAACAGGTGGGGTCCTCTCGAACACCGGGGAGCTGTTTTTT | CASSPTGGVLSNTGELFF
NA | TRBJ2-5 | TRBV12-3/TRBV12-4 | NA | TGTGCCAGCAGTTTAGGACAGCAAGAGACCCAGTACTTC | CASSLGQQETQYF
NA | TRBJ2-5 | TRBV19 | NA | TGTGCCAGTAGCTTCGGCTACGCGGGGGCAGGATGGCAAGAGACCCAGTACTTC | CASSFGYAGAGWQETQYF
NA | TRBJ1-5 | TRBV28 | NA | TGTGCCAGCAGTTTCTTCAGCAATCAGCCCCAGCATTTT | CASSFFSNQPQHF
NA | TRBJ2-5 | TRBV5-1 | TRBD2 | TGCGCCAGCAGCTTAGTAGCGGGGATTGAAGGCCAAGAGACCCAGTACTTC | CASSLVAGIEGQETQYF
NA | TRBJ1-2 | TRBV6-5 | TRBD1 | TGTGCCAGTGCCAAAACGGGACAGTACTATGGCTACACCTTC | CASAKTGQYYGYTF
few | TRBJ1-3 | TRBV4-3 | NA | TGCGCCAGCAGCCAAGATCCCCCGGGTGCCTCTGGAAACACCATATATTTT | CASSQDPPGASGNTIYF
NA | TRBJ1-5 | TRBV12-3/TRBV12-4 | NA | NA | CASSLEREQPQHF
NA | TRBJ2-1 | TRBV18 | NA | TGTGCCAGCTCACCGTATCGACTAGGGCAAACCTACAATGAGCAGTTCTTC | CASSPYRLGQTYNEQFF
once | TRBJ1-2 | TRBV4-3 | NA | TGCGCCAGCAGCCCAGTCAGAGGCGGGGATGGCTACACCTTC | CASSPVRGGDGYTF
few | TRBJ2-5 | TRBV5-4 | NA | TGTGCCAGCAGCTTGAGGGTTTACGGGGAAGAGACCCAGTACTTC | CASSLRVYGEETQYF
many | TRBJ2-2 | TRBV6-5 | NA | TGTGCCAGCAGACGCGGACAGACCGGGGAGCTGTTTTTT | CASRRGQTGELFF
once | TRBJ2-3 | TRBV5-1 | TRBD2 | TGCGCCAGCAGCTTGCCGGCTAGCGGGGGAGATACGCAGTATTTT | CASSLPASGGDTQYF
NA | TRBJ2-6 | TRBV5-1 | TRBD1 | TGCGCCAGCAGCTTGGACCCAGGACAGGCGAGAAGGAGCTCTGGGGCCAACGTCCTGACTTTC | CASSLDPGQARRSSGANVLTF
NA | TRBJ1-2 | TRBV7-2 | TRBD1 | TGTGCCAGCAGCTTAGTAGTGGGACAGGTGGGCTATGGCTACACCTTC | CASSLVVGQVGYGYTF
NA | TRBJ2-7 | TRBV9 | NA | TGTGCCAGCGGGAGTATGTACGAGCAGTACTTC | CASGSMYEQYF
once | TRBJ1-2 | TRBV18 | TRBD1 | TGTGCCAGCTCACCCAGACAGGGCGAGGAGGACACCTTC | CASSPRQGEEDTF
NA | TRBJ2-5 | TRBV11-2 | NA | TGTGCCAGCAGCTTAGTCCGGGGACTTCCCCAAGAGACCCAGTACTTC | CASSLVRGLPQETQYF
NA | TRBJ1-1 | TRBV10-3 | NA | TGTGCCATCAGTGAGAGGGGTGAAGCTTTCTTT | CAISERGEAFF
NA | TRBJ1-5 | TRBV28 | NA | TGTGCCAGCAGTTTACGCCCAGGGCCAGGGTGGAGGGGCAATCAGCCCCAGCATTTT | CASSLRPGPGWRGNQPQHF
NA | TRBJ1-3 | TRBV6-5 | TRBD1 | TGTGCCAGCAGTTACGGGACAGAAGTAGGAAACACCATATATTTT | CASSYGTEVGNTIYF
NA | TRBJ2-3 | TRBV6-5 | NA | TGTGCCAGCAGTCCGGGGACAACTATCACAGATACGCAGTATTTT | CASSPGTTITDTQYF
NA | TRBJ1-2 | TRBV7-2 | NA | TGTGCCAGCAGCCAAACTAGGACAGACTATGGCTACACCTTC | CASSQTRTDYGYTF
once | TRBJ2-7 | TRBV21-1 | NA | TGTGCCAGCAGCAGACCGCCGGGACAGGAAATCGGCGAGCAGTACTTC | CASSRPPGQEIGEQYF
few | TRBJ2-7 | TRBV11-2 | TRBD2 | TGTGCCAGCAGCTTAACTGGGACGCGGGGGATCCACGAGCAGTACTTC | CASSLTGTRGIHEQYF
NA | TRBJ1-2 | TRBV3-1/TRBV3-2 | NA | TGTGCCAGCAGCCAAGGGGCAGGATACTATGGCTACACCTTC | CASSQGAGYYGYTF
NA | TRBJ1-2 | TRBV7-8 | NA | TGTGCCAGCAGCCCACAGGGTAACTATGGCTACACCTTC | CASSPQGNYGYTF
NA | TRBJ2-3 | TRBV5-4 | NA | TGTGCCAGCAGCTTGGGTGGGGGGAGCACAGATACGCAGTATTTT | CASSLGGGSTDTQYF
NA | TRBJ2-1 | TRBV6-6 | TRBD2 | TGTGCCAGCAGTTACGATGGGGGGGTCTACAATGAGCAGTTCTTC | CASSYDGGVYNEQFF
NA | TRBJ1-1 | TRBV7-2 | NA | TGTGCCAGCAGCTTAGAAGCCGGGAACACTGAAGCTTTCTTT | CASSLEAGNTEAFF
once | TRBJ1-3 | TRBV2 | NA | TGTGCCAGCAGAACCGGGTCCCGGAGGGGAAACACCATATATTTT | CASRTGSRRGNTIYF
NA | TRBJ2-5 | TRBV2 | NA | TGTGCCAGCAGACCCGGGGTAGAGACCCAGTACTTC | CASRPGVETQYF
NA | TRBJ2-1 | TRBV11-3 | TRBD1 | TGTGCCAGCAGCTCCGGGACAGACAATGAGCAGTTCTTC | CASSSGTDNEQFF
NA | TRBJ2-7 | TRBV7-2 | TRBD2 | TGTGCCAGCAGCTTAGTTAGTATCGGACTAGGTAACTACGAGCAGTACTTC | CASSLVSIGLGNYEQYF
NA | TRBJ2-7 | TRBV29-1 | TRBD1 | TGCAGCGTTGCCCAGGGGGTTTCCTACGAGCAGTACTTC | CSVAQGVSYEQYF